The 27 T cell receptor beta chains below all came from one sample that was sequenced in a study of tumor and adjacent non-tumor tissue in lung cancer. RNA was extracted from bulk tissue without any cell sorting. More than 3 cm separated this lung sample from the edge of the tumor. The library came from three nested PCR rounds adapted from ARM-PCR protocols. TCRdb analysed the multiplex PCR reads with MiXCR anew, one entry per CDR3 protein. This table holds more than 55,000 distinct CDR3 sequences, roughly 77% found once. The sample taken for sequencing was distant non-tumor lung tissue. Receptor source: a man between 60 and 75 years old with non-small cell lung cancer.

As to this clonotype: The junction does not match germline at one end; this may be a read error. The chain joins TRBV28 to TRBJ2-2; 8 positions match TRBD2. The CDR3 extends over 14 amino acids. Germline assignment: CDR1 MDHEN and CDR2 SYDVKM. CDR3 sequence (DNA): TGTGCAAGCAGAAGCGGGAGTCGCACCGGGGAGCTGTTTTTT. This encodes CASRSGSRTGELFF.

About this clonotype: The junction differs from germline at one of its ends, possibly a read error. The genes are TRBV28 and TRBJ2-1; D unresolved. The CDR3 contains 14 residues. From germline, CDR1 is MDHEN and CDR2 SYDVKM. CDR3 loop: CVSHGTTSYNEQFF. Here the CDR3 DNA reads TGTGTCTCGCATGGAACGACAAGCTACAATGAGCAGTTCTTT. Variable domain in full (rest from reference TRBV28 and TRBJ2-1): DVKVTQSSRYLVKRTGEKVFLECVQDMDHENMFWYRQDPGLGLRLIYFSYDVKMKEKGDIPEGYSVSREKKERFSLILESASTNQTSMYLCVSHGTTSYNEQFFGPGTRLTVL.

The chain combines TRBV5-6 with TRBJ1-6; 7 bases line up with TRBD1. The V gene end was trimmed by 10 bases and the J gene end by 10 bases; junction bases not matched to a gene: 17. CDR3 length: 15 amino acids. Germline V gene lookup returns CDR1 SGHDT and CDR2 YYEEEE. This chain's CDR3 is CACSLRQGDGSPLHF. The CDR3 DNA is TGTGCCTGTAGCTTGAGGCAGGGGGATGGATCACCCCTCCACTTT.

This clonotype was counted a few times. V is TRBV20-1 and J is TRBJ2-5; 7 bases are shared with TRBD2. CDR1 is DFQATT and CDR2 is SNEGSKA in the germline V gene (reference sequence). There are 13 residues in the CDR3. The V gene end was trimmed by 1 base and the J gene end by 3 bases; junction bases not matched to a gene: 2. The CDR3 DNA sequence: TGCAGTGCTAGAGGGCTAGCGGAAGAGACCCAGTACTTC. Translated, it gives CSARGLAEETQYF.

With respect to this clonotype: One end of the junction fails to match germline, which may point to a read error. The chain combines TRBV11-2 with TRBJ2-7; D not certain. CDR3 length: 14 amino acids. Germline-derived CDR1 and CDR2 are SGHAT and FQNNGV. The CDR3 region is CASSLESTTYVQYF. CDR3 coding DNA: TGTGCCAGCAGCTTGGAGAGTACCACCTACGTGCAGTACTTC.

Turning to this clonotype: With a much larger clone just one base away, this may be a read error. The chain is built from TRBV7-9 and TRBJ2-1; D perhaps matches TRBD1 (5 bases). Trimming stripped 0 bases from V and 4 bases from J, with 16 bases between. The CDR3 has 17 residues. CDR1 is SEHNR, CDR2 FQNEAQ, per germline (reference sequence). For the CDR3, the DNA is TGTGCCAGCAGCTTAGCGTTGCAGGGATGGAAGTACAATGAGCAGTTCTTC. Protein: CASSLALQGWKYNEQFF.

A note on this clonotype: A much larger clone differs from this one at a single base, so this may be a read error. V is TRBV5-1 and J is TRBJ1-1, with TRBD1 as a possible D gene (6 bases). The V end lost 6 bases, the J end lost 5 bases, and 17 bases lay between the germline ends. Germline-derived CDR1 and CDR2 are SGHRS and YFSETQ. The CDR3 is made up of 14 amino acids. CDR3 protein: CASILGAERTEAFF. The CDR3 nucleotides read TGCGCCAGCATTCTGGGGGCGGAGAGGACTGAAGCTTTCTTT.

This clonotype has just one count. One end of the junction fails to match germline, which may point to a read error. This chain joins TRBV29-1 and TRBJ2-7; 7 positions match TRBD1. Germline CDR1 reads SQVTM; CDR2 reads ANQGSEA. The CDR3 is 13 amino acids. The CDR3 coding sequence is TGCAGCGTTGAAGGTGGACAGGTCGGCAAGCAGTATTTC. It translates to CSVEGGQVGKQYF.

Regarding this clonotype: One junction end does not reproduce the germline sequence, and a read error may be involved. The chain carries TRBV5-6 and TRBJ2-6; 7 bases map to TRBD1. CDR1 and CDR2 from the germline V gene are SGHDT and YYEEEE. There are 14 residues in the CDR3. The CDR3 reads CASSFTGEDNVLTF. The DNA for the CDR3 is TGTGCCAGCAGCTTCACAGGGGAAGACAACGTCCTAACTTTC.

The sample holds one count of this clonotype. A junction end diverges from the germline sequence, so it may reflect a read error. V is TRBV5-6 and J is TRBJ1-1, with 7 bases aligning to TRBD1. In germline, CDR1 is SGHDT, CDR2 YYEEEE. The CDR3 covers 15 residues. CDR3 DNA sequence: TGTGCCTGCAGCTTGGCGCGAGACAGGGACCCCTTCCGAATCTTT. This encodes CACSLARDRDPFRIF.

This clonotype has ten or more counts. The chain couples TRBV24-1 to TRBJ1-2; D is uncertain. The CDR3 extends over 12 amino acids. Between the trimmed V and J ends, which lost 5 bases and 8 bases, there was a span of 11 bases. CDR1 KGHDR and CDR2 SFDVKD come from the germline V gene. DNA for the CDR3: TGTGCCACCAGTGCGACGGGTTCCGGCTACACCTTC. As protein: CATSATGSGYTF.

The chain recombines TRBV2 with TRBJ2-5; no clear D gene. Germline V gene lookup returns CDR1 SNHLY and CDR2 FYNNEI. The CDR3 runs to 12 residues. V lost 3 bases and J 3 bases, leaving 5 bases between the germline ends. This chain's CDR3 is CASSDGEETQYF. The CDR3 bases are TGTGCCAGCAGTGACGGTGAAGAGACCCAGTACTTC. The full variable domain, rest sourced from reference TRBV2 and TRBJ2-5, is EPEVTQTPSHQVTQMGQEVILRCVPISNHLYFYWYRQILGQKVEFLVSFYNNEISEKSEIFDDQFSVERPDGSNFTLKIRSTKLEDSAMYFCASSDGEETQYFGPGTRLLVL.

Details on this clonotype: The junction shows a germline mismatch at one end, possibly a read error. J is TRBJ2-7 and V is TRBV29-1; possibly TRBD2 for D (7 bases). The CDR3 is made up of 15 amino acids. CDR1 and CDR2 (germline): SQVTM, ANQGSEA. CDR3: CSATRGGQGSQEQHF. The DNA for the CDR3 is TGCAGCGCAACAAGGGGGGGGCAGGGTTCCCAGGAGCAGCACTTC.

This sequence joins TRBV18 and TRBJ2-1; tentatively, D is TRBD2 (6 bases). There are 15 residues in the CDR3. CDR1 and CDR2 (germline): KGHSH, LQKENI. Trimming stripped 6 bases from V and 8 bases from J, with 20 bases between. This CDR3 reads CASSSTTSGFYEQFF. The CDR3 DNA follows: TGTGCCAGCTCCTCCACGACTAGTGGGTTCTATGAGCAGTTCTTC.

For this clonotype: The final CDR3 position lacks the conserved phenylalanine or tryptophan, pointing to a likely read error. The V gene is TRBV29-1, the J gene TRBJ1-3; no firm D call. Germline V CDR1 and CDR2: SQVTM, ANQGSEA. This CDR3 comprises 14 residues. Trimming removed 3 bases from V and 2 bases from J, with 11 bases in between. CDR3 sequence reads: CSVDPEGPGNTIYY. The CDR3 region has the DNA TGCAGCGTTGACCCCGAGGGCCCTGGAAACACCATATATTAT.

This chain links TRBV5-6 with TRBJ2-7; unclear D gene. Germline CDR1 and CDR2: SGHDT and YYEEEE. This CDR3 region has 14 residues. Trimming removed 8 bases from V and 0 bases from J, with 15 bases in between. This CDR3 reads CARGFGTYSYEQYF. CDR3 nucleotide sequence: TGTGCCAGAGGCTTTGGAACATACTCCTACGAGCAGTACTTC.

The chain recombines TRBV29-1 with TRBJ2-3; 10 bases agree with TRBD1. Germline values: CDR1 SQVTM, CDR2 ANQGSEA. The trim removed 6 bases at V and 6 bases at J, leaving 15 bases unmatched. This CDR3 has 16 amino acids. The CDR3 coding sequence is TGCAGCGTCGATACAATCGGGACAGGGGTCGCGGATACGCAGTATTTT. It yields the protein CSVDTIGTGVADTQYF.

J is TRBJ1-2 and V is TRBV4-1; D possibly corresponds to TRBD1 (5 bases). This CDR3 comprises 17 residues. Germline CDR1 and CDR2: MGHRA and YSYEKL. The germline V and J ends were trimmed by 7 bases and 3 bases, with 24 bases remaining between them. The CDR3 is CASTSSYGGGMYYGYTF. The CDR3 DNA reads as TGCGCCAGCACATCCTCATACGGGGGAGGGATGTACTATGGCTACACCTTC.

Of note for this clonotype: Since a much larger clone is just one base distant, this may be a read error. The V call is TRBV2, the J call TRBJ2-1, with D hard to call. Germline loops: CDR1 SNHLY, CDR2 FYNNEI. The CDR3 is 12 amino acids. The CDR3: CASSASYNELFF. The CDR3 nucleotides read TGTGCCAGCAGTGCCTCCTACAATGAGCTGTTCTTC. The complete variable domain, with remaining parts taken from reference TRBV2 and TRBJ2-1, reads EPEVTQTPSHQVTQMGQEVILRCVPISNHLYFYWYRQILGQKVEFLVSFYNNEISEKSEIFDDQFSVERPDGSNFTLKIRSTKLEDSAMYFCASSASYNELFFGPGTRLTVL.

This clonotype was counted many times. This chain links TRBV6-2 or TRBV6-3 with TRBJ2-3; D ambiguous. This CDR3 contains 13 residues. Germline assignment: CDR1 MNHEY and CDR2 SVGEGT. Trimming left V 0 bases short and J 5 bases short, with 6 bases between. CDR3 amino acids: CASSYSLRDTQYF. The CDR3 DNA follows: TGTGCCAGCAGTTACTCCCTCCGAGATACGCAGTATTTT.

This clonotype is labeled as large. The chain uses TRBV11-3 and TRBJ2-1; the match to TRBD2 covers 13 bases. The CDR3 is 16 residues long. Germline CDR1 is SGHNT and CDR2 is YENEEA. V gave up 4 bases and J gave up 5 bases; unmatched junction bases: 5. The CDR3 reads CASSSQGLAGNNEQFF. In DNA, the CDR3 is TGTGCCAGCAGCTCCCAGGGACTAGCGGGGAACAATGAGCAGTTCTTC.

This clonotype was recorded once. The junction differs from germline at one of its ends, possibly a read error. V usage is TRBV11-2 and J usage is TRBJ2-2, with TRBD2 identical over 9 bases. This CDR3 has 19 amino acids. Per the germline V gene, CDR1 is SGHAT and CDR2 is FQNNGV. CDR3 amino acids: CANSLSIFGGRAYTGELFF. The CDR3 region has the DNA TGTGCCAACAGCTTAAGTATCTTCGGCGGGAGGGCCTACACGGGGGAGCTGTTTTTC.

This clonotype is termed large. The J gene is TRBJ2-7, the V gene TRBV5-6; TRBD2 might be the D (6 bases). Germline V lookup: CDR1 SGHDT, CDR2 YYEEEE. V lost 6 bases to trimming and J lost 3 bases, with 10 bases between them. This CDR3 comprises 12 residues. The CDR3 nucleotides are TGTGCCAGCACCGGCGGGATCTACGAGCAGTACTTC. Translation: CASTGGIYEQYF.

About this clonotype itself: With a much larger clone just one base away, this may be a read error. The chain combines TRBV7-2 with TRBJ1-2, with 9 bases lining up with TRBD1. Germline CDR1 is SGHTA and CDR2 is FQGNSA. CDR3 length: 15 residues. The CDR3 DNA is TGTGTCAGCAGTTATCCGGGACAGGGATTGGAAGGCTACACCTTC. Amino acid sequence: CVSSYPGQGLEGYTF.

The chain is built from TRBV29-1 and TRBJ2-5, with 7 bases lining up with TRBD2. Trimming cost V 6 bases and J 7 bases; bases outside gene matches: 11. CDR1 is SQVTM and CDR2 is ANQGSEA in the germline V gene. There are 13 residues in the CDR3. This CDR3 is CSVESGKRGTQYF. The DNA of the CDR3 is TGCAGCGTCGAAAGCGGGAAGAGAGGGACCCAGTACTTC.

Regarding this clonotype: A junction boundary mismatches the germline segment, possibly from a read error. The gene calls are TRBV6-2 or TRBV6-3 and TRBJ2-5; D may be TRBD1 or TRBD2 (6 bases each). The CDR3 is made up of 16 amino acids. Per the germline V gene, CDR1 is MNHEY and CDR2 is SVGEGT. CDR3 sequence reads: CASSRTNGGSQGTQYF. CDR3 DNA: TGTGCCAGCAGTCGGACTAACGGGGGCTCCCAAGGGACCCAGTACTTC.

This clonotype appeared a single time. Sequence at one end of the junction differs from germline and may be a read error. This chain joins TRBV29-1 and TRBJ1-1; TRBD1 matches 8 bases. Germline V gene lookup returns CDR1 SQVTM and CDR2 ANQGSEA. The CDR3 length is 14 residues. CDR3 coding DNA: TGCAGCGTAAAGGACAGGGAAGCGGCCACTGAAACTTTCTTT. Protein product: CSVKDREAATETFF.